This entry concerns a single TCR beta chain. The sample comes from a study of blood T cell repertoires in COVID-19. Study information: Samples of COVID-19 (acute and convalescent) were obtained from the United States, Italy and Spain. Nucleic acid was either cDNA or gDNA, and it came from T cells, B-cell-depleted T cells, or PBMCs.

This table comes from immunoSEQ multiplex PCR, and its TCRdb copy is limited to in-frame clones, with some not included. This sample has about 58,000 clones; roughly 80% occur once, and the top ten carry around 9.6%. Trimming shortened V by 0 bases and J by 2 bases, and 7 bases separated the two germline ends. The CDR3 loop spans 14 amino acids. Germline V gene lookup returns CDR1 GTSNPN and CDR2 SVGIG (reference sequence). Followed over time, Seattle patients had been enrolled while infection was active. This TCR came from a man aged 45-65 years with COVID-19, enrolled during active disease. The material sequenced was peripheral blood. The J gene is TRBJ1-4, the V gene TRBV30; tentatively, D is TRBD1 (5 bases). CDR3 sequence: CAWSVRQTNEKLFF. CDR3 nucleotides: TGTGCCTGGAGTGTACGACAGACTAATGAAAAACTGTTTTTT.